This passage covers 23 T cell receptor delta chains from one sample sequenced in a study of γδ T cells in repeated Plasmodium falciparum infection. Gammadelta T cells were flow-sorted from PBMC into Vgamma9/Vdelta2+ and Vdelta2-negative populations for bulk analysis. TCRdb reran clone calling via CATT on the multiplex PCR reads. The sample contains more than 70,000 delta-chain clones, roughly 0.9% of which appear only once. Specimen: gamma-delta T cells from blood. Source of these receptors: a pool of human donors (malaria-infected and uninfected, not separated).

On this clone: A read error is the likely source, as a far larger clone sits one nucleotide away. The V call is TRDV1, the J call TRDJ1; D is perhaps TRDD3 (6 bases). The J gene was missing in TCRdb and was found by matching the end of the DNA to germline. Germline V gene data show CDR1 as TSWWSYY and CDR2 as QGS. The CDR3 runs 23 residues. In DNA, the CDR3 is TGTGCCCTTGGGAACCTCCCCGGGCTAAACTTCCCGAAGGATACAGAGTACACCGATAAACTCATCTTT. Amino acids: CALGNLPGLNFPKDTEYTDKLIF.

To note about this clone: The mismatch at residue 3 between this DNA's translation and the TCRdb protein of a much larger clone likely reflects a read error; the protein shown is translated from the DNA. The CDR3 nucleotides are TGTGCTCATAGGACCCCAGGCCTTCCTACCCCTCTATCGAAACTCATCTTT. It translates to CAHRTPGLPTPLSKLIF. The chain recombines TRAV38-2/DV8 with TRDJ1; 9 nucleotides agree with TRDD2. No J gene is reported in TCRdb; it was inferred here by comparing the DNA with germline. The CDR3 is made up of 17 amino acids. Per the germline V gene, CDR1 is TSESDYY and CDR2 is QEAYKQQN.

Remarks on this clone: The protein given by TCRdb reflects a much larger clone and differs at residue 11 from this DNA's translation, likely from a read error; the protein shown is the DNA's translation. This rearrangement joins TRDV1 to TRDJ2; 7 nucleotides match TRDD3. Germline CDR1 reads TSWWSYY; CDR2 reads QGS. This CDR3 comprises 25 residues. CDR3 sequence: CALGGAGVTGVLRAQGFALTAQLFF. The CDR3 bases are TGCGCTCTTGGGGGGGCTGGGGTTACTGGGGTATTGAGGGCTCAAGGATTTGCTTTGACAGCACAACTCTTCTTT.

With regard to this clone: TCRdb shows a much larger clone's protein in place of this DNA's translation, and the two differ at residue 16, likely through a read error; the protein shown is translated from the DNA. The chain has TRDV1 and TRDJ1; 7 nucleotides align to TRDD3. CDR1 is TSWWSYY and CDR2 is QGS in the germline V gene. The CDR3 contains 19 residues. CDR3 residues: CALGEKIIGILTFTDRLIF. Here the CDR3 DNA reads TGTGCTCTTGGGGAAAAAATTATCGGGATACTAACTTTCACCGATAGACTCATCTTT.

This clone was recorded many times. For this DNA, TCRdb reports the protein of a much larger clone, which diverges at residue 13, most likely from a read error; the protein presented here is translated directly from the DNA. The J gene is TRDJ1, the V gene TRDV2; the match to TRDD3 covers 12 bases. The J gene was not available in TCRdb and was assigned here by matching the DNA to germline segments. Per germline, CDR1 GEAIGNYY and CDR2 EKD. This CDR3 is built from 17 residues. The DNA for the CDR3 is TGTGCCTGTGACTTCAAACTGGGGGATACCAACACCGGTAAACTCATCTTT. Translating it yields CACDFKLGDTNTGKLIF.

The table lists this clone with many counts. Translating this DNA gives a protein that differs at residue 15 from the TCRdb one, which belongs to a much larger clone; a read error is likely, and the protein shown is this translation. V gene assignment gives TRDV2, but the J gene was left uncalled; TRDD3 is the table's D call, not checked against the DNA. Germline V lookup: CDR1 GEAIGNYY, CDR2 EKD. The CDR3 sequence is 16 residues long. CDR3 in DNA: TGTGCCTGTGACACCAACCTAGGGGATACGGCCGATAAACTCACCTTT. Translation gives CACDTNLGDTADKLTF.

This clone was counted at least ten times. TCRdb attributes to this sequence the protein of a much larger clone, which differs from the DNA translation at residue 13; a read error is likely, and the protein displayed is translated from the DNA. No J gene was assigned, while the V gene was called as TRDV2; the table names TRDD3, a call not compared with the DNA. The CDR3 is 15 residues long. Germline values: CDR1 GEAIGNYY, CDR2 EKD. The CDR3 is CACDTVGISTDKPIF. CDR3 DNA sequence: TGTGCCTGTGACACAGTGGGGATAAGTACCGATAAACCCATCTTT.

The CDR3 protein is CALGDYPTRGDSYTDKLIF. CDR3 DNA sequence: TGTGCTCTTGGGGACTATCCTACCCGGGGGGATAGCTACACCGATAAACTCATCTTT. The J gene is TRDJ1, the V gene TRDV1; 8 bases match TRDD3. Assignment of the J gene here rests on matching the DNA to germline, because TCRdb gives none. The CDR3 contains 19 residues. Germline loops: CDR1 TSWWSYY, CDR2 QGS. V was clipped by 3 bases and J by 0 bases; unmatched bases: 15.

This clone was seen only a few times. The amino acid sequence in TCRdb belongs to a much larger clone and departs from this DNA's translation at residue 4, likely a sequencing read error; the sequence shown is translated from the DNA. The chain couples TRDV1 to TRDJ2; 8 nucleotides match TRDD3. TCRdb gives no J gene; it was assigned here by matching the DNA to germline. Germline CDR1 and CDR2: TSWWSYY and QGS. CDR3 size: 17 residues. This CDR3 is CALWELRRGGYGPQLFF. The DNA for the CDR3 is TGTGCTCTTTGGGAACTTCGTCGGGGGGGATATGGGCCACAACTCTTCTTT.

There are a few counts of this clone. With a far larger clone one base away, a read error is the likely cause. This rearrangement joins TRDV2 to TRDJ1; 11 positions match TRDD3. As TCRdb names no J gene, one was assigned here on the basis of a DNA match to germline. There are 18 residues in the CDR3. CDR1 and CDR2 (germline): GEAIGNYY, EKD. This CDR3 reads CACDALVGDTRKPDKLIF. The CDR3 DNA is TGTGCCTGTGACGCCCTAGTGGGGGATACGCGGAAGCCCGACAAACTCATCTTT.

Worth noting for this clone: This DNA's translation and the protein TCRdb lists, from a much larger clone, do not match at residue 17, likely due to a read error; the protein shown is translated from the DNA. J gene calling gave no result, while the V gene is TRDV1; the table's TRDD3 call for D was not verified on the DNA. In germline, CDR1 is TSWWSYY, CDR2 QGS. The CDR3 runs to 18 residues. The CDR3 protein is CALKKGGPPRPYTDKLTF. The CDR3 DNA is TGTGCTCTCAAAAAAGGGGGCCCCCCACGTCCGTACACCGATAAACTCACCTTT.

As regards this clone: A far more abundant clone sits one base away, making this likely a read error. Other DNA sequences in the sample encode the same CDR3. This chain connects TRDV2 to TRDJ1; the match to TRDD3 covers 12 bases. No J gene was available from TCRdb, and it was assigned here by a germline match of the DNA. The CDR3 loop spans 21 amino acids. Germline V gene sequence: CDR1 GEAIGNYY, CDR2 EKD. The CDR3 sequence is CACDTVTLWGIRETQTDKLIF. Written as DNA, the CDR3 is TGTGCCTGTGACACCGTAACCCTCTGGGGGATACGCGAAACCCAGACCGACAAACTCATCTTT.

The sample holds many counts of this clone. Translating this DNA gives a protein that differs at residue 12 from the TCRdb one, which belongs to a much larger clone; a read error is likely, and the protein shown is this translation. V is TRDV2 and J is TRDJ2; 7 positions agree with TRDD3. Germline CDR1 is GEAIGNYY and CDR2 is EKD. The CDR3 is 15 residues long. The CDR3 sequence: CACDTGGSEKAKLFF. The CDR3 nucleotides read TGTGCCTGTGACACCGGGGGATCGGAAAAAGCAAAACTCTTCTTT.

This clone was seen only a few times. TCRdb records a much larger clone's protein for this DNA, with a difference at residue 9 that likely arises from a read error; the protein given is the translation of the DNA. V gene TRDV1 combines with J gene TRDJ1, with D uncertain. In the absence of a J gene in TCRdb, the DNA was matched to germline to assign it here. The CDR3 extends over 14 amino acids. From germline, CDR1 is TSWWSYY and CDR2 QGS. Trimming left V 4 bases short and J 5 bases short, with 14 bases between. CDR3 protein: CALGVPLHLDKLIF. The CDR3 DNA is TGTGCTCTTGGGGTCCCACTCCATCTTGATAAACTCATCTTT.

Of note for this clone: The translation of this DNA and the TCRdb protein of a much larger clone differ at residue 6, probably owing to a read error; the protein shown here is translated from the DNA. CDR3 bases: TGTGCCTGTGACACCGCGTACGGGCCAGTACTGGGGGATACGCTAATCGATAAACTCATCTTT. Protein sequence: CACDTAYGPVLGDTLIDKLIF. J is TRDJ1 and V is TRDV2; TRDD3 matches 13 bases. As TCRdb names no J gene, one was assigned here on the basis of a DNA match to germline. The CDR3 consists of 21 residues. Germline loops: CDR1 GEAIGNYY, CDR2 EKD. Losses at the gene ends were 0 bases for V and 4 bases for J; bases not matched to a gene: 19.

This clone was counted at least ten times. The rearrangement links TRDV2 to TRDJ3, with TRDD3 matching 9 bases. Matching the DNA to germline supplied the J gene, which TCRdb does not give. Germline CDR1 is GEAIGNYY and CDR2 is EKD. The CDR3 extends over 21 amino acids. J gave up 0 bases and V 1 base, and 12 bases lay outside the gene matches. CDR3 DNA: TGTGCCTGTGACACGGTCTGGGGGATGCAGGCCGGCTCCTGGGACACCCGACAGATGTTTTTC. Encoded protein: CACDTVWGMQAGSWDTRQMFF.

This clone showed up many times. A far more abundant clone sits one base away, making this likely a read error. The CDR3 DNA sequence: TGTGCCTGTGACATCGTTGGGGGAATTTACACCGATAAACTCACCTTT. This translates into CACDIVGGIYTDKLTF. The chain employs TRDV2 and TRDJ1; 7 nucleotides align to TRDD3. Germline V gene data show CDR1 as GEAIGNYY and CDR2 as EKD. This CDR3 has 16 amino acids.

This clone was counted many times. This DNA translates differently at residue 16 from the TCRdb protein, which is that of a much larger clone; a read error is likely, and the protein shown is the DNA's own translation. The CDR3 is CAFIPRHWGSEEDKLTF. The CDR3 DNA is TGTGCCTTTATACCCCGACACTGGGGGAGCGAAGAGGATAAACTCACCTTT. The genes are TRDV3 and TRDJ1, with 9 bases lining up with TRDD3. From germline, CDR1 is TVYSNPD and CDR2 GDNSRS (reference sequence). The CDR3 extends over 17 amino acids.

This clone was detected many times. Other DNA sequences within the sample encode an identical CDR3. The chain links TRDV1 to TRDJ1; D ambiguous. From germline, CDR1 is TSWWSYY and CDR2 QGS. This CDR3 contains 19 residues. V was cut by 3 bases and J by 0 bases, with 23 bases left in between. CDR3 amino acids: CALGDPPNFPLPHTDKLIF. As DNA, the CDR3 is TGTGCTCTTGGGGATCCGCCCAATTTCCCCCTGCCTCACACCGATAAACTCATCTTT.

Notes on this clone: Translating this DNA gives a protein that differs at residue 5 from the TCRdb one, which belongs to a much larger clone; a read error is likely, and the protein shown is this translation. The rearrangement uses TRDV1 and TRDJ1, with D possibly matching TRDD3 (5 bases). The J gene, missing from TCRdb, was assigned here through DNA to germline matching. CDR1 and CDR2 (germline): TSWWSYY, QGS. Between the trimmed V and J ends, which lost 4 bases and 7 bases, there was a span of 22 bases. The CDR3 extends over 16 amino acids. The CDR3 nucleotides read TGTGCTCTTGGGGGACGGGACTTGCTCGGGGGGCTTAAACTCATCTTT. This gives the protein CALGGRDLLGGLKLIF.

This clone was seen at least ten times. TCRdb's entry gives the protein of a much larger clone, which mismatches this DNA's translation at residue 3, likely from a read error; the protein reported here is translated from the DNA. This sequence joins TRDV2 and TRDJ1; no clear D gene. The J gene was not available in TCRdb and was assigned here by matching the DNA to germline segments. Trimming pared 9 bases from V and 7 bases from J, leaving 23 bases between. The CDR3 is 14 residues long. Germline V gene lookup returns CDR1 GEAIGNYY and CDR2 EKD. The CDR3 bases are TGTGCCCGTGCAGACCTGCTAACGGTGGGTAAACTCATCTTT. Residues: CARADLLTVGKLIF.

In its sample, this clone was seen a few times. A read error likely explains why the TCRdb protein, taken from a much larger clone, differs from this DNA's translation at residue 10; the protein shown is translated from the DNA. CDR3 protein: CASWGIRTNIDKLIF. CDR3 nucleotide sequence: TGTGCCTCCTGGGGGATACGAACTAACATCGATAAACTCATCTTT. The rearrangement uses TRDV3 and TRDJ1, with 12 bases lining up with TRDD3. V dropped 4 bases and J dropped 4; count of bases not matched to a gene: 10. Germline V gene sequence: CDR1 TVYSNPD, CDR2 GDNSRS (reference sequence). The CDR3 consists of 15 residues.

In this sample, this clone turned up many times. This DNA's translation differs at residue 12 from TCRdb's protein, which comes from a much larger clone; a read error is likely, and the protein shown is translated from the DNA. The chain couples TRDV2 to TRDJ1; a weak D match, TRDD3 (5 bases). CDR1 GEAIGNYY and CDR2 EKD come from the germline V gene. This CDR3 spans 15 amino acids. This CDR3 is CACDILGMGTDELIF. The CDR3 DNA is TGTGCCTGTGACATTCTTGGGATGGGCACCGATGAACTCATCTTT.